These 32 T cell receptor beta chains came from one sample sequenced in a study of identical twins. From the 5' RACE reads, TCRdb called clonotypes with MiXCR, one entry per CDR3 protein. This table has 1.5 million to 2 million distinct CDR3 sequences, under 35% appearing once. Specimen: cord blood. The receptors here all came from a newborn girl in good health.

This chain joins TRBV20-1 and TRBJ1-2; no firm D call. The CDR3 has 15 residues. Trimming left V 2 bases short and J 7 bases short, with 20 bases between. CDR1 is DFQATT, CDR2 SNEGSKA, per germline (reference sequence). Here the CDR3 reads CSARYTRGPSGGYTF. The CDR3 nucleotides are TGCAGTGCTAGATACACCCGGGGTCCATCGGGTGGCTACACCTTC.

The chain employs TRBV19 and TRBJ1-5; the D is unclear. The CDR3 is 21 amino acids. Trimming shortened V by 3 bases and J by 1 base, and 28 bases separated the two germline ends. Germline CDR1 LNHDA, CDR2 SQIVND (reference sequence). CDR3 sequence: CASSISLWAKGTIGSNQPQHF. The CDR3 nucleotides are TGTGCCAGTAGTATTAGTCTTTGGGCTAAAGGCACCATAGGGAGCAATCAGCCCCAGCATTTT.

The sample holds a few counts of this clonotype. The chain links TRBV7-2 to TRBJ1-2, with D possibly TRBD1 on 5 matching bases. There are 15 residues in the CDR3. V was trimmed by 5 bases and J by 3 bases, leaving 16 bases between them. Germline V gene data show CDR1 as SGHTA and CDR2 as FQGNSA. DNA for the CDR3: TGTGCCAGCAGCCCATGGACACCTAAGGACTATGGCTACACCTTC. Protein product: CASSPWTPKDYGYTF.

Comment on this clonotype: A much larger clonotype is one base distant, so this may be a read error. The J gene is TRBJ2-1, the V gene TRBV5-1; D might be TRBD1 or TRBD2, each matching 5 bases. Between the trimmed V and J ends, which lost 7 bases and 6 bases, there was a span of 20 bases. The germline gives CDR1 SGHRS, CDR2 YFSETQ. The CDR3 is 15 residues long. Here the CDR3 DNA reads TGCGCCAGCTTCTCGGGACCAGCGGAAATCAATGAGCAGTTCTTC. Its translation: CASFSGPAEINEQFF.

This clonotype was found a few times. The gene calls are TRBV27 and TRBJ2-7; D might be TRBD2 (5 bases). V was cut by 4 bases and J by 2 bases, with 9 bases left in between. This CDR3 is 13 amino acids long. Germline loops: CDR1 MNHEY, CDR2 SMNVEV (reference sequence). The CDR3 spells CASSSRRPYEQYF. The CDR3 DNA reads TGTGCCAGCAGTTCCCGGAGGCCCTACGAGCAGTACTTC.

This clonotype was counted a few times. The V call is TRBV10-3, the J call TRBJ2-3, with D possibly matching TRBD2 (6 bases). V was shortened by 5 bases and J by 10 bases, with 10 bases between the two germline ends. This CDR3 has 11 amino acids. The germline V gene has CDR1 ENHRY and CDR2 SYGVKD. CDR3 region: CAISQEGPQYF. DNA for the CDR3: TGTGCCATCAGTCAGGAGGGACCGCAGTATTTT.

This sequence joins TRBV5-6 and TRBJ1-2; the match to TRBD1 covers 9 bases. Germline CDR1 SGHDT, CDR2 YYEEEE. V trimming: 4 bases; J trimming: 7 bases; junction bases outside the gene matches: 11. This CDR3 is 15 amino acids long. The CDR3 here is CASSPTRTGVFGYTF. CDR3 sequence (DNA): TGTGCCAGCAGCCCGACTAGGACAGGGGTTTTTGGCTACACCTTC.

The chain uses TRBV27 and TRBJ1-6; D is unresolved. The germline gives CDR1 MNHEY, CDR2 SMNVEV (reference sequence). The CDR3 totals 13 residues. V lost 0 bases and J 9 bases, leaving 6 bases between the germline ends. DNA for the CDR3: TGTGCCAGCAGTTTATCGCGTAGTTCACCCCTCCACTTT. Translating it yields CASSLSRSSPLHF.

The chain combines TRBV10-3 with TRBJ2-3; D might be TRBD2 (6 bases). The CDR3 runs 14 residues. V lost 0 bases to trimming and J lost 5 bases, with 9 bases between them. From germline, CDR1 is ENHRY and CDR2 SYGVKD. The CDR3 spells CAISESRRGDTQYF. CDR3 sequence (DNA): TGTGCCATCAGTGAGTCGAGGAGGGGAGATACGCAGTATTTT.

The chain couples TRBV21-1 to TRBJ1-5; the DNA was not compared with TRBD1, the D call given in the table. TRBV21-1 is a recognized pseudogene. This CDR3 region has 14 residues. In nucleotides, the CDR3 is TGTGCCAGCAGCAAAGGAGGGGGTTACCAGCCCCAGCATTTT. Its translation is CASSKGGGYQPQHF.

In its sample, this clonotype was seen a few times. The chain has TRBV28 and TRBJ2-7; 13 bases line up with TRBD2. The junction had 1 base not matched to a gene; V was cut back by 5 bases and J by 0 bases. The CDR3 covers 15 residues. From germline, CDR1 is MDHEN and CDR2 SYDVKM. DNA of the CDR3: TGTGCCAGCAGTACTAGCGGGAGGGCCTCCTACGAGCAGTACTTC. This translates into CASSTSGRASYEQYF.

The genes are TRBV5-1 and TRBJ2-3; possibly TRBD2 for D (6 bases). The length of the CDR3 is 15 residues. V was pared by 1 base and J by 2 bases, with 11 bases between. The germline gives CDR1 SGHRS, CDR2 YFSETQ. CDR3 amino acids: CASSLWRAATDTQYF. DNA for the CDR3: TGCGCCAGCAGCTTGTGGAGGGCGGCCACAGATACGCAGTATTTT.

The CDR3 coding sequence is TGTGCCAGCAGCTTGTTCGATGGGGGGTATGGCTACACCTTC. Translated: CASSLFDGGYGYTF. The genes are TRBV11-2 and TRBJ1-2; D is perhaps TRBD1 (5 bases). Germline V CDR1 and CDR2: SGHAT, FQNNGV. With 3 bases removed from V and 5 bases from J, the gap between germline ends came to 13 bases. The CDR3 has 14 residues.

The rearrangement links TRBV12-3 or TRBV12-4 to TRBJ2-2, with D possibly matching TRBD2 (6 bases). The V and J ends lost 3 bases and 4 bases respectively, with 18 bases between them. This CDR3 region has 17 residues. CDR3 nucleotides: TGTGCCAGCAGTTTTAATGGCGGGGCGGCGGGCACCGGGGAGCTGTTTTTT. It yields the protein CASSFNGGAAGTGELFF.

The V and J genes are TRBV24-1 and TRBJ2-3, with no clear D. Trimming took 3 bases from V and 3 from J, leaving 9 bases between them. The CDR3 spans 14 residues. Germline CDR1 reads KGHDR; CDR2 reads SFDVKD. This CDR3 reads CATSDPIKTDTQYF. Written as DNA, the CDR3 is TGTGCCACCAGTGATCCTATAAAGACAGATACGCAGTATTTT.

V gene TRBV2 combines with J gene TRBJ1-1; D is unclear. This CDR3 is 14 amino acids long. Germline-derived CDR1 and CDR2 are SNHLY and FYNNEI. V was clipped by 7 bases and J by 5 bases, with 17 bases between them. Here the CDR3 reads CASTTTWARTEAFF. The DNA of the CDR3 is TGTGCCAGCACTACCACCTGGGCGCGGACTGAAGCTTTCTTT.

V is TRBV28 and J is TRBJ1-2; D is ambiguous. V lost 6 bases to trimming and J lost 11 bases, with 16 bases between them. The CDR3 totals 12 residues. The germline CDR1 and CDR2 sequences are MDHEN and SYDVKM. CDR3 loop: CASSIPPLGYTF. Here the CDR3 DNA reads TGTGCCAGCAGCATCCCTCCCCTTGGGTACACCTTC.

V and J are TRBV25-1 and TRBJ2-7; D gene uncertain. Germline V CDR1 and CDR2: MGHDK, SYGVNS. Between the trimmed V and J ends, which lost 0 bases and 6 bases, there was a span of 3 bases. This CDR3 region has 11 residues. CDR3 loop: CASSEYSEQYF. The CDR3 bases are TGTGCCAGCAGTGAATATAGCGAGCAGTACTTC.

The V gene is TRBV27, the J gene TRBJ1-6; TRBD1 might be the D (6 bases). CDR3 length: 15 amino acids. Deletions cut 4 bases from V and 10 bases from J, with 17 bases between. Germline loops: CDR1 MNHEY, CDR2 SMNVEV (reference sequence). The CDR3 bases are TGTGCCAGCAGTTGGCGACAGGCGGATCGATCACCCCTCCACTTT. Translating gives CASSWRQADRSPLHF.

The chain uses TRBV20-1 and TRBJ1-1, with D possibly matching TRBD1 (5 bases). The germline CDR1 and CDR2 sequences are DFQATT and SNEGSKA (reference sequence). V lost 5 bases to trimming and J lost 6 bases, with 13 bases between them. The CDR3 has 12 residues. The CDR3 loop reads CSAVQGFAEAFF. The DNA for the CDR3 is TGCAGTGCTGTGCAGGGTTTCGCTGAAGCTTTCTTT.

This sequence joins TRBV6-1 and TRBJ2-7; D gene uncertain. Germline CDR1 and CDR2: MNHNS and SASEGT. Trimming pared 2 bases from V and 3 bases from J, leaving 8 bases between. The CDR3 runs to 13 residues. The CDR3 DNA follows: TGTGCCAGCAGTGAAAGGCAGGTCTACGAGCAGTACTTC. Amino acid sequence: CASSERQVYEQYF.

This clonotype was counted a few times. The genes are TRBV3-1 and TRBJ1-1; no reliable D call. This CDR3 region has 14 residues. V was pared by 0 bases and J by 5 bases, with 10 bases between. Germline lookup yields CDR1 LGHDT and CDR2 YNNKEL (reference sequence). CDR3 DNA sequence: TGTGCCAGCAGCCAAGATCTAGAGTCGACTGAAGCTTTCTTT. Its translation: CASSQDLESTEAFF.

For this clonotype: A junction end diverges from the germline sequence, so it may reflect a read error. The chain couples TRBV3-1 to TRBJ2-4; possible D gene TRBD2, 6 bases. The J call may be incorrect, as the DNA end agrees better with TRBJ2-7. The CDR3 is 15 residues long. Germline V CDR1 and CDR2: LGHDT, YNNKEL (reference sequence). CDR3 protein: CTSSQVTSSGYEQYF. The CDR3, as DNA: TGTACCAGCAGCCAAGTTACTAGCTCGGGGTACGAGCAGTACTTC.

V gene TRBV10-3 combines with J gene TRBJ1-2; D remains unclear. Trimming cost V 4 bases and J 7 bases, with 13 bases left between them. The CDR3 extends over 13 amino acids. Germline V gene sequence: CDR1 ENHRY, CDR2 SYGVKD. Here the CDR3 DNA reads TGTGCCATCAGTGGGTCCGGGTCCAGTGGCTACACCTTC. Translation gives CAISGSGSSGYTF.

The chain links TRBV20-1 to TRBJ1-2; TRBD1 might be the D (5 bases). The CDR3 has 10 residues. V lost 6 bases, J lost 8 bases, and 10 bases lay in between. CDR1 DFQATT and CDR2 SNEGSKA come from the germline V gene (reference sequence). For the CDR3, the DNA is TGCAGTGCCATGGACATCGGCTACACCTTC. It encodes CSAMDIGYTF.

This clonotype came up many times. V gene TRBV13 combines with J gene TRBJ2-3, with D possibly matching TRBD1 (5 bases). The ends were cut back, 5 bases at V and 0 bases at J, with 12 bases in the middle. The CDR3 runs to 15 residues. Germline V CDR1 and CDR2: PRHDT, FYEKMQ (reference sequence). In nucleotides, the CDR3 is TGTGCCAGCAGCCGCCAGACAGCTAGCACAGATACGCAGTATTTT. Translating gives CASSRQTASTDTQYF.

In its sample, this clonotype was seen a few times. The chain links TRBV5-1 to TRBJ2-3, with a tentative D call TRBD1 (7 bases). Deletions cut 0 bases from V and 5 bases from J, with 13 bases between. CDR3 size: 15 residues. CDR1 and CDR2 (germline): SGHRS, YFSETQ. Here the CDR3 reads CASSLDRGRGDTQYF. Written as DNA, the CDR3 is TGCGCCAGCAGCTTGGATAGGGGGCGGGGAGATACGCAGTATTTT.

The J gene is TRBJ1-2, the V gene TRBV28, with D tentatively TRBD1 (5 bases). Trimming removed 9 bases at V and 1 base at J, with 15 bases between. The germline gives CDR1 MDHEN, CDR2 SYDVKM. This CDR3 has 14 amino acids. The CDR3 DNA reads TGTGCCAGTAGACCCGGGACGGTTAACTATGGCTACACCTTC. It specifies CASRPGTVNYGYTF.

This clonotype was detected ten times or more. The genes are TRBV9 and TRBJ2-3; 14 bases agree with TRBD2. Unmatched junction bases numbered 4, after V lost 5 bases and J lost 5 bases. Germline V gives CDR1 SGDLS, CDR2 YYNGEE. The CDR3 runs 15 residues. The chain's CDR3 is CASSLGTSGGDTQYF. CDR3 sequence (DNA): TGTGCCAGCAGTCTTGGGACTAGCGGGGGAGATACGCAGTATTTT.

This clonotype was counted only a few times. The rearrangement uses TRBV14 and TRBJ2-5; D is possibly TRBD2 (6 bases). The CDR3 runs 16 residues. The germline V and J ends were trimmed by 4 bases and 5 bases, with 20 bases remaining between them. Germline V gene data show CDR1 as SGHDN and CDR2 as FVKESK. In nucleotides, the CDR3 is TGTGCCAGCAGCCGCTTTAGCGGCACCCCGGAGGAGACCCAGTACTTC. Amino acid sequence: CASSRFSGTPEETQYF.

Turning to this clonotype: One end of the junction fails to match germline, which may point to a read error. This sequence joins TRBV6-6 and TRBJ1-2, with TRBD1 matching 8 bases. This CDR3 spans 17 amino acids. The germline CDR1 and CDR2 sequences are MNHNY and SVGAGI (reference sequence). The CDR3 here is CASSNSGGEIANYGYTF. CDR3 bases: TGTGCCAGCAGTAACTCAGGGGGCGAGATTGCTAACTATGGCTACACCTTC.

In its sample, this clonotype was seen a few times. The chain couples TRBV5-4 to TRBJ1-4, with D perhaps TRBD1 (5 bases). Trimming removed 2 bases from V and 7 bases from J, with 9 bases in between. Germline V gene sequence: CDR1 SGHNT, CDR2 YYREEE (reference sequence). The CDR3 has 13 amino acids. For the CDR3, the DNA is TGTGCCAGCAGCTTTCGGGGCGGTGAAAAACTGTTTTTT. Its translation is CASSFRGGEKLFF.